This T cell receptor beta chain comes out of a study of blood T cells in healthy people across ages. A second PCR of about 7 to 12 cycles used a sample-barcoded 5' primer and a J-beta primer mix. The yield of each sample was at least 2.5 million CDR3-containing paired-end reads. One entry per CDR3 protein, called by TCRdb with MiXCR from the 5' RACE reads. The data contain around 1,500,000 distinct CDR3 sequences, about 43% of them singletons. Germline CDR1 and CDR2: SEHNR and FQNEAQ (reference sequence). Between the trimmed V and J ends, which lost 6 bases and 6 bases, there was a span of 6 bases. This CDR3 region has 12 residues.

V usage is TRBV7-9 and J usage is TRBJ1-6; no firm D call. The clonotype originates from a woman between 18 and 29 years old in good health. The specimen was blood. The CDR3 coding sequence is TGTGCCAGCAGTCATACTAATTCACCCCTCCACTTT. Its protein is CASSHTNSPLHF.